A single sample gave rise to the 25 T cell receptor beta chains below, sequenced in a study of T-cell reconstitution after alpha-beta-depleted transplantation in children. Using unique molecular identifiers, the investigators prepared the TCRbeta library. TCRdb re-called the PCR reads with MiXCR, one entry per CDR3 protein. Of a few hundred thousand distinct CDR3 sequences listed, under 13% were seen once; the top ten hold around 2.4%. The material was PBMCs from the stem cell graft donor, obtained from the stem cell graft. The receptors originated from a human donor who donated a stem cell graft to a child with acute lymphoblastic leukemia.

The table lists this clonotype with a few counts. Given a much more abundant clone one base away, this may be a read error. Here the CDR3 DNA reads TGTGCCACCAGCAGAGAAGGGTACCAAGAGACCCAGTACTTC. Its protein product is CATSREGYQETQYF. The chain combines TRBV15 with TRBJ2-5; D call uncertain. CDR1 and CDR2 (germline): LNHNV, YYDKDF (reference sequence). The CDR3 is 14 amino acids. The V gene lost 0 bases and the J gene lost 0 bases, with 5 bases spanning the gap.

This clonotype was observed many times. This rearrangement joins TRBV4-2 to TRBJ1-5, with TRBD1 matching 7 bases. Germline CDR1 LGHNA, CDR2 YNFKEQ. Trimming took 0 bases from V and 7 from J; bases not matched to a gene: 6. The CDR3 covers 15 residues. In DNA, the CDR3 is TGTGCCAGCAGCCAAGATAGAAGGGGGCAACAGCCCCAGCATTTT. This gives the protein CASSQDRRGQQPQHF.

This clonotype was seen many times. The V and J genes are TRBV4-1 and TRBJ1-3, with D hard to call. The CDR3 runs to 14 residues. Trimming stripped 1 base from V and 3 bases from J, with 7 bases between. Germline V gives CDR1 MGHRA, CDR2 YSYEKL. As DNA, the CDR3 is TGCGCCAGCAGCCAAGTAATGGGTGGAAACACCATATATTTT. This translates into CASSQVMGGNTIYF.

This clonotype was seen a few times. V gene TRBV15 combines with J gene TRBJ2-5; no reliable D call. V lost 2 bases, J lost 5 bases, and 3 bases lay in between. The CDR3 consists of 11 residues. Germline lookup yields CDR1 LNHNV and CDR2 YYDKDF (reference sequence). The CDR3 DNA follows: TGTGCCACCAGCAGAATGGAGACCCAGTACTTC. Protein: CATSRMETQYF.

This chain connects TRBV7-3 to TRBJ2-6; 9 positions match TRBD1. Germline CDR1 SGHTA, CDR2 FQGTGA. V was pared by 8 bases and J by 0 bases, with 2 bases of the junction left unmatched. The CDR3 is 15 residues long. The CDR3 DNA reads TGTGCCAGCCGGGACAGGGACTCTGGGGCCAACGTCCTGACTTTC. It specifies CASRDRDSGANVLTF.

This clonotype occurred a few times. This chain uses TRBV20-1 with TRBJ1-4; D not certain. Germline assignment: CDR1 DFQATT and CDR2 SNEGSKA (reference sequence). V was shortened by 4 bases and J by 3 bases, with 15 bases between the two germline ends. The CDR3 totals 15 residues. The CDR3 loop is CSATDPRSSNEKLFF. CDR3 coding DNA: TGCAGTGCTACCGACCCCCGATCCTCTAATGAAAAACTGTTTTTT.

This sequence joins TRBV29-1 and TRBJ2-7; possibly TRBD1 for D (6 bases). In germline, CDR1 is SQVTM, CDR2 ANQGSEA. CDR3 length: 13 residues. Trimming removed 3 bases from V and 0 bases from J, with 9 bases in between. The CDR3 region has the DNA TGCAGCGTTGAGGTGACAGGCTCCTACGAGCAGTACTTC. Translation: CSVEVTGSYEQYF.

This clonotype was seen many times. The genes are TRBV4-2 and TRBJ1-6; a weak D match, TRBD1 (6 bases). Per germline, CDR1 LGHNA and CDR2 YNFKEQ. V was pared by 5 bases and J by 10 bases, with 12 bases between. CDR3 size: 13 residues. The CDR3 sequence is CASSDTGKSPLHF. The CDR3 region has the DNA TGTGCCAGCAGCGACACAGGGAAATCACCCCTCCACTTT.

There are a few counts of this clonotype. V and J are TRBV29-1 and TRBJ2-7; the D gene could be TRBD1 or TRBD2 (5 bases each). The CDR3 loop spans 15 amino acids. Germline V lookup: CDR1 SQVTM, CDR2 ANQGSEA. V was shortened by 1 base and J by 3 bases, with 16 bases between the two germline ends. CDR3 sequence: CSVEASWAGSYEQYF. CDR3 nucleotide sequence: TGCAGCGTTGAAGCATCCTGGGCAGGGAGCTACGAGCAGTACTTC.

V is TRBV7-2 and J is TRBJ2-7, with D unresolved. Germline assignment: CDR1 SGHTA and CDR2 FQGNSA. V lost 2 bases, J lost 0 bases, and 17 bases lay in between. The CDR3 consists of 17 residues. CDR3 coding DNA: TGTGCCAGCAGCTTAAGCCCAAGGACGGCCAGCTCCTACGAGCAGTACTTC. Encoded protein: CASSLSPRTASSYEQYF.

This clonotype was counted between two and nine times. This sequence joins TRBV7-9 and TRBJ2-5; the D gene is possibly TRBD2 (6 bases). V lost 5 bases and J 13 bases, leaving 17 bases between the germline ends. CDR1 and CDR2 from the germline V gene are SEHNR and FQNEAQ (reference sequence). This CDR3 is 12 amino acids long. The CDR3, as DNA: TGTGCCAGCAGCGACGGGACTCCCGCCACGTACTTC. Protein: CASSDGTPATYF.

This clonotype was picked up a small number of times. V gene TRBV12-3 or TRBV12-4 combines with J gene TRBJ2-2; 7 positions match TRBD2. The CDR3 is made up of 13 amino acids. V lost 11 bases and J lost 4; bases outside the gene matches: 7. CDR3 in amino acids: CACRTSGTGELFF. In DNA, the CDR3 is TGTGCCTGTCGGACTAGTGGCACCGGGGAGCTGTTTTTT.

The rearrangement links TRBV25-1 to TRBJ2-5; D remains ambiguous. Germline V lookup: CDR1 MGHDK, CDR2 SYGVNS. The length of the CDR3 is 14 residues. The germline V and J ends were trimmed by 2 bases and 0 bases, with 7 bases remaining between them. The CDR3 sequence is CASSESTYQETQYF. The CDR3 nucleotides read TGTGCCAGCAGTGAAAGCACGTACCAAGAGACCCAGTACTTC.

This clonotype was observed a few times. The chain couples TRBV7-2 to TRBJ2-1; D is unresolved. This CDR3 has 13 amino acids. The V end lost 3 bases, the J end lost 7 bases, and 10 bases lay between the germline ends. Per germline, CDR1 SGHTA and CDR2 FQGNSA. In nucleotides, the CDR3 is TGTGCCAGCAGCTTGATGGGTGTGAATGAGCAGTTCTTC. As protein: CASSLMGVNEQFF.

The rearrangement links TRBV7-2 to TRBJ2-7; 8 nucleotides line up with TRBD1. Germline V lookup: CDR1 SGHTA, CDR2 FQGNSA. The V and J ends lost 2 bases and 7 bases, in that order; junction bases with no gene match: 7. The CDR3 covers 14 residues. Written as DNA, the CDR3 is TGTGCCAGCAGCTTAATACAGGGGGTGAGGGAGCAGTACTTC. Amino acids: CASSLIQGVREQYF. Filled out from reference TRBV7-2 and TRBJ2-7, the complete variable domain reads GAGVSQSPSNKVTEKGKDVELRCDPISGHTALYWYRQSLGQGLEFLIYFQGNSAPDKSGLPSDRFSAERTGGSVSTLTIQRTQQEDSAVYLCASSLIQGVREQYFGPGTRLTVT.

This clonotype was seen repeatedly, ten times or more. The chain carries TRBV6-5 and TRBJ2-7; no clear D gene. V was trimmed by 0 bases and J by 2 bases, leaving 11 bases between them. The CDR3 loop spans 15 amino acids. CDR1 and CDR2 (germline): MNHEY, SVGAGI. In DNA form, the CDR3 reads TGTGCCAGCAGTTACTCGACCTTAAGTACCTACGAGCAGTACTTC. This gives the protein CASSYSTLSTYEQYF.

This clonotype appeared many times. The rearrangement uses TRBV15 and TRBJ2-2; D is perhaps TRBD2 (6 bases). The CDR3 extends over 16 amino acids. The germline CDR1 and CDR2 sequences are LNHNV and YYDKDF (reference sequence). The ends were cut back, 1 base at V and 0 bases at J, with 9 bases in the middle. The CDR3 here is CATSRVAATNTGELFF. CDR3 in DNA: TGTGCCACCAGCAGAGTAGCGGCAACGAACACCGGGGAGCTGTTTTTT.

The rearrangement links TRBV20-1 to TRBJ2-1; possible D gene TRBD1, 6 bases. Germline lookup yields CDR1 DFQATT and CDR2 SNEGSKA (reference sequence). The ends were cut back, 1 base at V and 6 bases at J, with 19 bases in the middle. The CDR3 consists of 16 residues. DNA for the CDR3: TGCAGTGCTAGAGTCCCCACAGGGAAAGACTTCAATGAGCAGTTCTTC. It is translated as CSARVPTGKDFNEQFF.

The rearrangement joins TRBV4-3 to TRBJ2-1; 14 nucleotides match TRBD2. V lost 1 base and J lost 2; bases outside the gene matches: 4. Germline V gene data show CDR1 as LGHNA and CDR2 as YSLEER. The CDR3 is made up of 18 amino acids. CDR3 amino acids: CASSQAGLAGVPYNEQFF. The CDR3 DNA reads TGCGCCAGCAGCCAAGCGGGACTAGCGGGAGTCCCCTACAATGAGCAGTTCTTC.

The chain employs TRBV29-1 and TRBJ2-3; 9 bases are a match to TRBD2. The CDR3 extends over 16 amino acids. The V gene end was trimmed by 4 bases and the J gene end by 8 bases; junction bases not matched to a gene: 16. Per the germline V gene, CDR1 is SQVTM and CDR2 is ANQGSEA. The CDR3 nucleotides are TGCAGCGTTGGGGGTGTGGAGCGGGAGGCCGAGGGTACGCAGTATTTT. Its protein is CSVGGVEREAEGTQYF.

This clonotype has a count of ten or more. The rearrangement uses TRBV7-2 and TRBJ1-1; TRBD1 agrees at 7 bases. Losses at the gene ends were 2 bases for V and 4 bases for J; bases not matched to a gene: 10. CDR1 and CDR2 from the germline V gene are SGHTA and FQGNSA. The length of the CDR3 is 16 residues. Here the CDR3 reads CASSLPADREGTEAFF. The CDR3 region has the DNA TGTGCCAGCAGCTTACCCGCCGACAGGGAAGGCACTGAAGCTTTCTTT.

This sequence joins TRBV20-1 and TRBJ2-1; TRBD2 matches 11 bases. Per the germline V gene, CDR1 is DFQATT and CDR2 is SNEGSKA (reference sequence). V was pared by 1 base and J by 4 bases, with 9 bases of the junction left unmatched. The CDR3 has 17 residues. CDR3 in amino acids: CSARGGGGLAAYNEQFF. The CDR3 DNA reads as TGCAGTGCTAGAGGAGGGGGGGGACTAGCGGCGTACAATGAGCAGTTCTTC.

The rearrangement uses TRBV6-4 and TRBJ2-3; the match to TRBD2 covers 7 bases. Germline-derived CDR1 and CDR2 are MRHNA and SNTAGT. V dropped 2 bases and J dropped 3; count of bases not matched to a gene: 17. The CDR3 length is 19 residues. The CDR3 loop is CASSDRGLRESDGTDTQYF. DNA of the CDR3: TGTGCCAGCAGTGACCGGGGCCTGCGGGAGTCCGACGGTACAGATACGCAGTATTTT.

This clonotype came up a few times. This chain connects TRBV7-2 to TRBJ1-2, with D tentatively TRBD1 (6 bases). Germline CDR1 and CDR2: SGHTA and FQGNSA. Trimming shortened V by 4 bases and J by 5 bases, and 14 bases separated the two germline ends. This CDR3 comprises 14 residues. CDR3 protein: CASSSGDTFYGYTF. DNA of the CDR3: TGTGCCAGCAGCTCAGGGGACACCTTTTATGGCTACACCTTC.

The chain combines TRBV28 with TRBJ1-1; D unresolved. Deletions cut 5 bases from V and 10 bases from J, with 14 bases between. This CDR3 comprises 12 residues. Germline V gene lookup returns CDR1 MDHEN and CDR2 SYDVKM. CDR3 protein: CASSLQIYIAFF. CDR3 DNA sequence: TGTGCCAGCAGTCTGCAGATCTATATAGCTTTCTTT.